Described below is a single T cell receptor beta chain sequence and its context. The data derive from a study of blood T cell repertoires in COVID-19. Study as a whole: COVID-19 samples from acute and convalescent phases originated in the United States, Italy and Spain.

In the authors' workflow: How many nucleated cells were present was estimated from reference gene primer amplification. Assay: immunoSEQ multiplex PCR; the TCRdb copy retains only in-frame clones and omits some. That table furnishes V, J and clone size, whereas the DNA furnished D and trimming. The sample has about 64,000 clones, more than 75% seen once. Germline CDR1 SGHNT, CDR2 YYREEE (reference sequence). V was pared by 6 bases and J by 5 bases, with 17 bases between. This CDR3 has 14 residues. Participants reported their clinical history, and cohort assignment relied on those reports. Two consecutive negative NP/OP PCR tests, clearance, or resolved symptoms defined Cohort 3 recovery.

The sequenced material came from PBMCs or T cells enriched from blood (not recorded which). The chain carries TRBV5-4 and TRBJ2-5; perhaps TRBD1 as D (7 bases). The sequence was obtained from a woman between 40 and 50 years old who had recovered from COVID-19. The CDR3 loop reads CASTPGRGRETQYF. The CDR3 nucleotides are TGTGCCAGCACCCCGGGCAGGGGGAGGGAGACCCAGTACTTC.